These 30 T cell receptor beta chains were all obtained from the same sample, sequenced in a study of T cell responses to AZD1222 COVID-19 vaccine. The method was immunoSEQ multiplex PCR; TCRdb's version includes in-frame clones alone and lacks a portion of them. Seen here are under 95,000 clones, roughly 90% observed once, and the top ten hold 6.9%. The input for sequencing was peripheral blood, taken 28 days after the second AZD1222 dose. The receptors were sampled from an adult who received the AZD1222 COVID-19 vaccine.

V usage is TRBV25-1 and J usage is TRBJ1-6, with a possible D match to TRBD1 (5 bases). This CDR3 spans 14 amino acids. Germline loops: CDR1 MGHDK, CDR2 SYGVNS. The V gene lost 3 bases and the J gene lost 8 bases, with 11 bases spanning the gap. CDR3 bases: TGTGCCAGCAGTGATCAGGGCGGGTATTCACCCCTCCACTTT. Its protein product is CASSDQGGYSPLHF.

In DNA form, the CDR3 reads TGTGCCACCCACAGGGATAGCAATCAGCCCCAGCATTTT. Translation: CATHRDSNQPQHF. The genes are TRBV10-3 and TRBJ1-5; possibly TRBD1 for D (6 bases). The V and J ends lost 10 bases and 0 bases respectively, with 10 bases between them. The CDR3 runs to 13 residues. Germline V gene sequence: CDR1 ENHRY, CDR2 SYGVKD.

This clone has only one observation. V is TRBV7-9 and J is TRBJ2-5; the D gene is possibly TRBD1 (5 bases). The CDR3 totals 14 residues. V was shortened by 7 bases and J by 3 bases, with 15 bases between the two germline ends. Germline CDR1 SEHNR, CDR2 FQNEAQ (reference sequence). The CDR3 loop reads CASNKQTTEETQYF. The CDR3 coding sequence is TGTGCCAGCAACAAACAGACGACAGAAGAGACCCAGTACTTC.

The V call is TRBV4-1, the J call TRBJ2-2; 7 bases agree with TRBD2. With V trimmed by 5 bases and J by 2 bases, 8 bases remained unmatched. CDR3 length: 16 amino acids. Per germline, CDR1 MGHRA and CDR2 YSYEKL. The CDR3 loop is CASSSLLATNTGELFF. The CDR3 DNA follows: TGCGCCAGCAGCTCGTTACTAGCGACCAACACCGGGGAGCTGTTTTTT.

The chain joins TRBV9 to TRBJ1-1; 10 bases are a match to TRBD1. In germline, CDR1 is SGDLS, CDR2 YYNGEE. With V trimmed by 0 bases and J by 0 bases, 11 bases remained unmatched. This CDR3 is 19 amino acids long. CDR3 sequence (DNA): TGTGCCAGCAGCGTAGACGTACCGGGACAGGGGTTCATGAACACTGAAGCTTTCTTT. Residues: CASSVDVPGQGFMNTEAFF. Looking up the rest from reference TRBV9 and TRBJ1-1 gives the full variable domain: DSGVTQTPKHLITATGQRVTLRCSPRSGDLSVYWYQQSLDQGLQFLIQYYNGEERAKGNILERFSAQQFPDLHSELNLSSLELGDSALYFCASSVDVPGQGFMNTEAFFGQGTRLTVV.

The sample holds one count of this clone. This chain links TRBV10-2 with TRBJ1-3; D remains unclear. Trimming stripped 6 bases from V and 8 bases from J, with 14 bases between. This CDR3 has 13 amino acids. Germline V lookup: CDR1 WSHSY, CDR2 SAAADI. The CDR3 reads CASSVSRADTIYF. The DNA for the CDR3 is TGCGCCAGCAGCGTGTCCCGGGCAGACACCATATATTTT.

The J gene is TRBJ2-1, the V gene TRBV7-3, with 10 bases identical to TRBD1. V lost 2 bases, J lost 5 bases, and 3 bases stayed unmatched. In germline, CDR1 is SGHTA, CDR2 FQGTGA. CDR3 length equals 15 residues. This CDR3 is CASSLGTGADNEQFF. CDR3 DNA sequence: TGTGCCAGCAGCTTAGGGACAGGGGCGGACAATGAGCAGTTCTTC.

The gene calls are TRBV7-9 and TRBJ2-2; possibly TRBD1 for D (6 bases). The V gene's germline CDR1 is SEHNR and CDR2 FQNEAQ (reference sequence). The CDR3 length is 16 residues. Trimming left V 4 bases short and J 0 bases short, with 12 bases between. CDR3 bases: TGTGCCAGCAGCTCCCCCAGGGGCCCGAACACCGGGGAGCTGTTTTTT. It is translated as CASSSPRGPNTGELFF.

The rearrangement uses TRBV19 and TRBJ2-1; 10 bases agree with TRBD2. CDR1 is LNHDA and CDR2 is SQIVND in the germline V gene (reference sequence). This CDR3 is built from 16 residues. J gave up 2 bases and V 7 bases, and 8 bases lay outside the gene matches. This CDR3 reads CASKSSGSFTYNEQFF. The CDR3 DNA sequence: TGTGCCAGTAAGTCTAGCGGGAGTTTCACCTACAATGAGCAGTTCTTC.

This chain connects TRBV19 to TRBJ2-3, with 11 nucleotides matching TRBD2. Germline V gives CDR1 LNHDA, CDR2 SQIVND (reference sequence). This CDR3 has 14 amino acids. V lost 8 bases and J lost 5; bases outside the gene matches: 6. The CDR3 loop is CASYSGRARDTQYF. The CDR3 bases are TGTGCCAGTTATAGCGGGAGGGCCAGAGATACGCAGTATTTT.

This sequence joins TRBV11-2 and TRBJ1-1; D call uncertain. Germline V gene data show CDR1 as SGHAT and CDR2 as FQNNGV. Trimming pared 5 bases from V and 1 base from J, leaving 11 bases between. This CDR3 comprises 14 residues. CDR3 DNA: TGTGCCAGCAGCCCAAGGACCACGAACACTGAAGCTTTCTTT. Translating it yields CASSPRTTNTEAFF.

The rearrangement joins TRBV11-2 to TRBJ1-1; 11 positions match TRBD1. Per germline, CDR1 SGHAT and CDR2 FQNNGV. The CDR3 spans 17 residues. Unmatched junction bases numbered 13, after V lost 5 bases and J lost 5 bases. In DNA form, the CDR3 reads TGTGCCAGCAGCATGCTAGGACAGGGGGCGCGTCGGACTGAAGCTTTCTTT. Translated, it gives CASSMLGQGARRTEAFF.

The rearrangement links TRBV29-1 to TRBJ2-3; D gene uncertain. Germline V gene sequence: CDR1 SQVTM, CDR2 ANQGSEA. CDR3 length: 11 amino acids. The V end was cut by 7 bases, the J end by 5 bases, with 10 bases between. The CDR3 is CSAETRDTQYF. In nucleotides, the CDR3 is TGCAGCGCCGAGACAAGAGATACGCAGTATTTT.

This chain connects TRBV7-8 to TRBJ2-2; D unclear. The CDR3 covers 12 residues. The V gene's germline CDR1 is SGHVS and CDR2 FQNEAQ. V shed 7 bases and J shed 3 bases, with 6 bases lying between them. The CDR3 region has the DNA TGTGCCAGCACCACTCACACCGGGGAGCTGTTTTTT. Residues: CASTTHTGELFF.

The V gene is TRBV19, the J gene TRBJ1-1; tentatively, D is TRBD1 (6 bases). The germline V gene encodes CDR1 LNHDA and CDR2 SQIVND (reference sequence). The CDR3 length is 13 residues. V was trimmed by 6 bases and J by 2 bases, leaving 10 bases between them. The CDR3 coding sequence is TGTGCCAGTAGGGTGACAGGCAACACTGAAGCTTTCTTT. This encodes CASRVTGNTEAFF.

The rearrangement links TRBV2 to TRBJ1-6; the D gene is possibly TRBD1 (6 bases). Trimming shortened V by 6 bases and J by 0 bases, and 9 bases separated the two germline ends. The CDR3 runs to 15 residues. CDR1 and CDR2 (germline): SNHLY, FYNNEI. The CDR3 sequence: CASRDRGSYNSPLHF. CDR3 coding DNA: TGTGCCAGCAGGGACAGAGGCTCCTATAATTCACCCCTCCACTTT.

The chain is built from TRBV24-1 and TRBJ2-3; 7 bases are a match to TRBD1. The CDR3 has 13 residues. Germline trimming cut 7 bases from V and 1 base from J; bases unmatched to any gene: 1. Per germline, CDR1 KGHDR and CDR2 SFDVKD. The CDR3 nucleotides read TGTGCCACCAGCCAGGGGGGCACAGATACGCAGTATTTT. It encodes CATSQGGTDTQYF.

Here the CDR3 DNA reads TGCGCCAGCAGAGAACTAGCGGGAGGAGAGGAGACCCAGTACTTC. The encoded protein is CASRELAGGEETQYF. The V and J genes are TRBV10-2 and TRBJ2-5; 12 nucleotides agree with TRBD2. From germline, CDR1 is WSHSY and CDR2 SAAADI. This CDR3 region has 15 residues. V shed 6 bases, J shed 5 bases, and the junction held 7 bases outside the gene matches.

The chain combines TRBV7-2 with TRBJ1-2; 11 bases map to TRBD1. Unmatched junction bases numbered 6, after V lost 5 bases and J lost 7 bases. The germline CDR1 and CDR2 sequences are SGHTA and FQGNSA. This CDR3 comprises 14 residues. CDR3 residues: CASSKDRGLLGYTF. The CDR3 nucleotides are TGTGCCAGCAGCAAGGACAGGGGGCTCCTTGGCTACACCTTC.

This rearrangement joins TRBV5-1 to TRBJ2-2, with TRBD2 identical over 14 bases. CDR3 length: 17 residues. Germline CDR1 and CDR2: SGHRS and YFSETQ. The ends lost 4 bases at V and 5 bases at J; junction bases unmatched: 7. The CDR3 loop is CASSGGTSGSLTGELFF. The CDR3 DNA reads TGCGCCAGCAGCGGGGGGACTAGCGGGAGTTTAACCGGGGAGCTGTTTTTT.

In its sample, this clone was seen once. The chain combines TRBV24-1 with TRBJ1-1; unclear D gene. The CDR3 extends over 13 amino acids. V lost 0 bases and J lost 12, with 13 bases in between. Germline V gene data show CDR1 as KGHDR and CDR2 as SFDVKD. In DNA, the CDR3 is TGTGCCACCAGTGATTTGGACACGGGGTCACCTTTCTTT. Its translation is CATSDLDTGSPFF.

Comment on this clone: Its ends do not fully match the called genes, so a read error is possible. The chain has TRBV6-2 or TRBV6-3 and TRBJ2-1; the match to TRBD2 covers 12 bases. This CDR3 spans 15 amino acids. CDR1 MNHEY and CDR2 SVGEGT come from the germline V gene. The CDR3 DNA follows: TGTGCCAGCAGTTACTCACAACTAGCGGGGGGACCTAAGATCTTC. Its translation: CASSYSQLAGGPKIF.

The chain is built from TRBV15 and TRBJ1-5; TRBD1 agrees at 11 bases. CDR1 is LNHNV and CDR2 is YYDKDF in the germline V gene (reference sequence). V lost 3 bases and J lost 7; bases outside the gene matches: 5. This CDR3 spans 15 amino acids. The CDR3 DNA reads as TGTGCCACCAGCAGTGGGGACAGGGGGTTACAGCCCCAGCATTTT. This translates into CATSSGDRGLQPQHF.

This clone was picked up one time. V is TRBV10-3 and J is TRBJ2-7; 8 nucleotides agree with TRBD2. This CDR3 is 14 amino acids long. The germline gives CDR1 ENHRY, CDR2 SYGVKD. Unmatched junction bases numbered 8, after V lost 5 bases and J lost 5 bases. CDR3 in DNA: TGTGCCATCAGTAGGACTAGCCTTCGAGACGAGCAGTACTTC. Translating it yields CAISRTSLRDEQYF.

The chain couples TRBV7-8 to TRBJ2-5, with 12 positions matching TRBD2. Germline values: CDR1 SGHVS, CDR2 FQNEAQ. The CDR3 contains 16 residues. The V gene end was trimmed by 1 base and the J gene end by 5 bases; junction bases not matched to a gene: 5. CDR3 sequence reads: CASSLDLAGGMETQYF. The CDR3 bases are TGTGCCAGCAGCTTAGACCTAGCGGGAGGGATGGAGACCCAGTACTTC.

The chain combines TRBV7-6 with TRBJ1-2; D perhaps matches TRBD1 (6 bases). This CDR3 is 15 amino acids long. In germline, CDR1 is SGHVS, CDR2 FNYEAQ. V lost 0 bases, J lost 2 bases, and 10 bases lay in between. The CDR3 loop reads CASSLAAGTNYGYTF. For the CDR3, the DNA is TGTGCCAGCAGCTTAGCGGCAGGGACAAACTATGGCTACACCTTC.

The chain is built from TRBV5-8 and TRBJ1-1, with D uncertain. Trimming pared 2 bases from V and 2 bases from J, leaving 7 bases between. Looked up from germline, CDR1 is SGHTS and CDR2 is YDEGEE. The CDR3 covers 13 residues. CDR3 residues: CASSLPLNTEAFF. In nucleotides, the CDR3 is TGTGCCAGCAGCTTACCCCTAAACACTGAAGCTTTCTTT.

The chain has TRBV13 and TRBJ2-3; 9 positions agree with TRBD1. The germline gives CDR1 PRHDT, CDR2 FYEKMQ (reference sequence). This CDR3 comprises 15 residues. With V trimmed by 2 bases and J by 6 bases, 6 bases remained unmatched. DNA of the CDR3: TGTGCCAGCAGCTTACGGGACAGGGCTTATGATACGCAGTATTTT. This translates into CASSLRDRAYDTQYF.

This chain joins TRBV5-7 and TRBJ1-1, with TRBD1 identical over 7 bases. TRBV5-7 is an ORF, with its function uncertain. The CDR3 is made up of 17 amino acids. The junction had 10 bases not matched to a gene; V was cut back by 0 bases and J by 2 bases. The CDR3 sequence: CASSLEIPGGENTEAFF. In DNA form, the CDR3 reads TGTGCCAGCAGCTTGGAGATCCCAGGGGGGGAAAACACTGAAGCTTTCTTT.

The gene calls are TRBV28 and TRBJ2-2, with unresolved D. V gave up 10 bases and J gave up 6 bases, with 12 bases separating them. Germline V lookup: CDR1 MDHEN, CDR2 SYDVKM. The CDR3 has 12 amino acids. The CDR3 protein is CATRSFSGELFF. CDR3 DNA sequence: TGTGCCACCCGAAGCTTTTCCGGGGAGCTGTTTTTT. Variable domain in full (rest from reference TRBV28 and TRBJ2-2): DVKVTQSSRYLVKRTGEKVFLECVQDMDHENMFWYRQDPGLGLRLIYFSYDVKMKEKGDIPEGYSVSREKKERFSLILESASTNQTSMYLCATRSFSGELFFGEGSRLTVL.